These 11 T cell receptor beta chains originate from one sample sequenced in a study of shared clonotypes between healthy human individuals. Clones were sequenced by immunoSEQ multiplex PCR, and TCRdb holds only the in-frame ones, with some missing. The table lists around 2.1 million clones, approximately 95% of them singletons. The sequenced sample consisted of naive CD4+ T cells sorted from blood. Subset here: CD45RA+ positively selected. The receptor set was obtained from a man in his late teens or twenties in good health.

On this clone: Mismatch with germline at one junction end may stem from a read error. The CDR3 loop reads CASSSVAGGETQYF. The DNA of the CDR3 is TGTGCTAGCAGCTCCGTAGCGGGAGGAGAGACCCAGTACTTC. The rearrangement links TRBV7-7 to TRBJ2-5, with 10 bases aligning to TRBD2. The CDR3 has 14 residues. Per the germline V gene, CDR1 is SSHAT and CDR2 is FNYEAQ (reference sequence).

This clone was observed a single time. The chain combines TRBV6-1 with TRBJ1-2; 7 bases align to TRBD1. CDR1 is MNHNS, CDR2 SASEGT, per germline. CDR3 length equals 14 residues. V lost 5 bases, J lost 5 bases, and 8 bases stayed unmatched. The CDR3: CASSTGQATYGYTF. In DNA form, the CDR3 reads TGTGCCAGCAGTACCGGACAGGCGACGTATGGCTACACCTTC.

The J gene is TRBJ2-7, the V gene TRBV5-1; no definite D call. Trimming cost V 3 bases and J 2 bases, with 21 bases left between them. Germline V CDR1 and CDR2: SGHRS, YFSETQ. The length of the CDR3 is 17 residues. Here the CDR3 reads CASSSTSRTSGPYEQYF. The CDR3 DNA sequence: TGCGCCAGCAGCTCAACCTCTAGGACCTCCGGGCCCTACGAGCAGTACTTC.

The V and J genes are TRBV2 and TRBJ1-5; D not certain. With 6 bases removed from V and 6 bases from J, the gap between germline ends came to 15 bases. In germline, CDR1 is SNHLY, CDR2 FYNNEI. This CDR3 spans 14 amino acids. The CDR3 DNA sequence: TGTGCCAGCAGCCCCCTCTGGGGTGGTCAGCCCCAGCATTTT. It specifies CASSPLWGGQPQHF.

The chain employs TRBV2 and TRBJ1-2; 7 bases map to TRBD1. Germline V CDR1 and CDR2: SNHLY, FYNNEI. The CDR3 spans 13 residues. J gave up 7 bases and V 7 bases, and 9 bases lay outside the gene matches. The CDR3 DNA follows: TGTGCCAGCACCATAGGGGGCTCGGGTGGCTACACCTTC. It translates to CASTIGGSGGYTF. Full variable domain (rest looked up from reference TRBV2 and TRBJ1-2): EPEVTQTPSHQVTQMGQEVILRCVPISNHLYFYWYRQILGQKVEFLVSFYNNEISEKSEIFDDQFSVERPDGSNFTLKIRSTKLEDSAMYFCASTIGGSGGYTFGSGTRLTVV.

V and J are TRBV5-4 and TRBJ1-6; D is unclear. The germline V and J ends were trimmed by 1 base and 7 bases, with 9 bases remaining between them. Germline CDR1 reads SGHNT; CDR2 reads YYREEE (reference sequence). The CDR3 length is 14 residues. The DNA for the CDR3 is TGTGCCAGCAGCTTGAAACAGACAAATTCACCCCTCCACTTT. Protein product: CASSLKQTNSPLHF.

CDR3 nucleotides: TGCGCCAGCAGCTTGTTCGGGGACATATCCTACGAGCAGTACTTC. The encoded protein is CASSLFGDISYEQYF. V usage is TRBV5-1 and J usage is TRBJ2-7, with a weak D call TRBD1 (6 bases). The CDR3 contains 15 residues. CDR1 is SGHRS, CDR2 YFSETQ, per germline. Trimming cost V 1 base and J 1 base, with 12 bases left between them.

The V call is TRBV28, the J call TRBJ1-1, with unresolved D. CDR1 and CDR2 (germline): MDHEN, SYDVKM. The CDR3 covers 15 residues. V was cut by 5 bases and J by 1 base, with 14 bases left in between. Here the CDR3 DNA reads TGTGCCAGCAGTCCGGGATTTTATCGGAACACTGAAGCTTTCTTT. Protein product: CASSPGFYRNTEAFF.

A remark on this clone: Other nucleotide sequences from this sample produce the same CDR3. The chain couples TRBV11-2 to TRBJ2-7, with 7 bases matching TRBD1. The CDR3 covers 14 residues. CDR1 is SGHAT, CDR2 FQNNGV, per germline. V lost 5 bases to trimming and J lost 2 bases; unmatched junction nucleotides: 6. CDR3 sequence reads: CASSPRDRAYEQYF. The CDR3, as DNA: TGTGCCAGCAGCCCACGAGACAGGGCCTACGAGCAGTACTTC.

This clone has just one count. This sequence joins TRBV4-1 and TRBJ1-2, with TRBD1 matching over 9 bases. V lost 1 base, J lost 5 bases, and 5 bases stayed unmatched. CDR1 MGHRA and CDR2 YSYEKL come from the germline V gene. This CDR3 has 15 residues. CDR3 sequence (DNA): TGCGCCAGCAGCCAAGGAGGGACAGGGAGTTATGGCTACACCTTC. It encodes CASSQGGTGSYGYTF.

V usage is TRBV25-1 and J usage is TRBJ1-1; no clear D gene. The V and J ends lost 5 bases and 11 bases respectively, with 24 bases between them. Germline values: CDR1 MGHDK, CDR2 SYGVNS. The CDR3 loop spans 15 amino acids. This CDR3 is CASSKTGEGTGGAFF. CDR3 bases: TGTGCCAGCAGTAAAACCGGGGAAGGAACCGGTGGTGCTTTCTTT.